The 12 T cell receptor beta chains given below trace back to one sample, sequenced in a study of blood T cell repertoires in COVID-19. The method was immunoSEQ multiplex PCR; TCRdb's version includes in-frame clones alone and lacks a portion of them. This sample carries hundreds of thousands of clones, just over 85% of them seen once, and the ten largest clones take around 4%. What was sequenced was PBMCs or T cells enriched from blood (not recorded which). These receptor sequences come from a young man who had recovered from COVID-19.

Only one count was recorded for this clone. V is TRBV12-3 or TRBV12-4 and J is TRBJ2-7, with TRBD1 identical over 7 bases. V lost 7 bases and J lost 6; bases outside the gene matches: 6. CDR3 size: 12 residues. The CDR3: CASTATGLEQYF. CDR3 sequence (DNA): TGTGCCAGCACCGCGACAGGGCTCGAGCAGTACTTC.

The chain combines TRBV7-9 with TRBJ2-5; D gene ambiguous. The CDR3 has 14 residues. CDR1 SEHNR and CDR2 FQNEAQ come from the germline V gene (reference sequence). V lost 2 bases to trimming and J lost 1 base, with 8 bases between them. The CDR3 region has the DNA TGTGCCAGCAGCTTACTAGGTCCCCAAGAGACCCAGTACTTC. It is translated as CASSLLGPQETQYF.

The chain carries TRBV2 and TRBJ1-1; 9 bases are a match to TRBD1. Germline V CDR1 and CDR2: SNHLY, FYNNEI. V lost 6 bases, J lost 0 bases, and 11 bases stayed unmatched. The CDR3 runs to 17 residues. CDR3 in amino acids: CASRGRTGDAMNTEAFF. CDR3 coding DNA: TGTGCCAGCAGGGGACGGACAGGGGACGCCATGAACACTGAAGCTTTCTTT.

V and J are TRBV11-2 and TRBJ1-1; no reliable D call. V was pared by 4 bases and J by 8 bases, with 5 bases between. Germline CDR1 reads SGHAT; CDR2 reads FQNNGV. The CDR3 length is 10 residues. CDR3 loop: CASSSREAFF. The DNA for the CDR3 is TGTGCCAGCAGCTCCAGAGAAGCTTTCTTT.

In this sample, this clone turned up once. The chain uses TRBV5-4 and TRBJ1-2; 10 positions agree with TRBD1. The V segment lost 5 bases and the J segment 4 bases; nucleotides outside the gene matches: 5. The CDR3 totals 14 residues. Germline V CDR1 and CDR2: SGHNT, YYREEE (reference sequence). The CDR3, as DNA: TGTGCCAGCAGTCCGGGACAGGGGACCTATGGCTACACCTTC. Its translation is CASSPGQGTYGYTF.

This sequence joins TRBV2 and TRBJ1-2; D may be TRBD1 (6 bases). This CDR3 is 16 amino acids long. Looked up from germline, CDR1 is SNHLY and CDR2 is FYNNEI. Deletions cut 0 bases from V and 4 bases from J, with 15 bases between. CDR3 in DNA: TGTGCCAGCAGTGAAGCGGATACAGGGTCCGGCTATGGCTACACCTTC. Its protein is CASSEADTGSGYGYTF.

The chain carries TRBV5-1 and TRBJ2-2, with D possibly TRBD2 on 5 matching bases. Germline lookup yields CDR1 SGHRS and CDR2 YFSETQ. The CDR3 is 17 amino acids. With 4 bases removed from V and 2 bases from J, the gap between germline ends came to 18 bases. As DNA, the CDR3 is TGCGCCAGCAGCGGCCCTTTGGGAGCCAGAAACACCGGGGAGCTGTTTTTT. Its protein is CASSGPLGARNTGELFF.

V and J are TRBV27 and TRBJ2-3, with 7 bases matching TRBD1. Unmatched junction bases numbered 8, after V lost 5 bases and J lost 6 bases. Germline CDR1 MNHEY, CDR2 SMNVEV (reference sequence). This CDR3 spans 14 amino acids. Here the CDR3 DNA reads TGTGCCAGCAGTGATCTGACAGGGTTCGATACGCAGTATTTT. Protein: CASSDLTGFDTQYF.

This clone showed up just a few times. CDR3 nucleotide sequence: TGTGCCTGGACCCGCTATGCCGCAGGGTACGCTGAAGCTTTCTTT. Encoded protein: CAWTRYAAGYAEAFF. The V gene is TRBV30, the J gene TRBJ1-1; TRBD1 might be the D (5 bases). Trimming left V 4 bases short and J 6 bases short, with 21 bases between. Looked up from germline, CDR1 is GTSNPN and CDR2 is SVGIG (reference sequence). The CDR3 extends over 15 amino acids.

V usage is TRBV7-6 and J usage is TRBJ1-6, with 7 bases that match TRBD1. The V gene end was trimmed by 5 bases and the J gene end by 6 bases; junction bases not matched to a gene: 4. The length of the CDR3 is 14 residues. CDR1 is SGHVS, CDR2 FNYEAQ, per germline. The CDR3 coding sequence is TGTGCCAGCAGCCGGGACAGCCTTAATTCACCCCTCCACTTT. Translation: CASSRDSLNSPLHF.

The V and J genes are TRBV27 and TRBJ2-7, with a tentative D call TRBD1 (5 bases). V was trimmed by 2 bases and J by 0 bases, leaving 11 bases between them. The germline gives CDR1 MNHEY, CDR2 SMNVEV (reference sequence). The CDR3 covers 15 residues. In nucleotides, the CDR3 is TGTGCCAGCAGTTTACTCGACAGCCACTCCTACGAGCAGTACTTC. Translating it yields CASSLLDSHSYEQYF.

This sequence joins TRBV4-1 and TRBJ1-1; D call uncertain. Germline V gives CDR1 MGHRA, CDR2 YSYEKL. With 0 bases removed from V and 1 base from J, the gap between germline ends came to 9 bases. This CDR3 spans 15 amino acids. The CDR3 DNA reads TGCGCCAGCAGCCAAGAATGGGGAGGGAACACTGAAGCTTTCTTT. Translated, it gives CASSQEWGGNTEAFF.